The 7 T cell receptor beta chains below were found in one sample sequenced in a study of chemoradiotherapy in HPV16-positive cancers (dated by TCRdb to between 2020 and 2023). The library relied on the immunoSEQ multiplex PCR assay. The table comes from immuneACCESS by way of TCRdb, which keeps in-frame sequences with V and J called. Part of the clones is missing from these tables; in studies checked, under half for an unresolved V gene and the rest for unknown reasons. This sample is represented by 40,000 to 65,000 clones; about nine tenths of them were singletons. The ten largest make up around 3.5% of the sample. This material consisted of blood, taken from a patient who underwent chemoradiotherapy. All receptors come from a human donor with HPV-associated anogenital cancer.

V usage is TRBV5-1 and J usage is TRBJ2-5, with 9 positions matching TRBD1. Near its end, the DNA agrees better with TRBJ2-7, so the J call may be wrong. This CDR3 is built from 16 residues. Germline CDR1 SGHRS, CDR2 YFSETQ. The CDR3 region is CASSLEGSQGAREQYF. The CDR3 region has the DNA TGCGCCAGCAGCCTGGAAGGTTCACAGGGGGCCCGCGAGCAGTACTTC.

The chain is built from TRBV18 and TRBJ1-1; perhaps TRBD1 as D (5 bases). CDR1 and CDR2 from the germline V gene are KGHSH and LQKENI. This CDR3 is built from 14 residues. Trimming stripped 2 bases from V and 7 bases from J, with 14 bases between. This chain's CDR3 is CASSPSSWGDEAFF. CDR3 bases: TGTGCCAGCTCACCAAGTTCTTGGGGGGATGAAGCTTTCTTT.

The chain uses TRBV18 and TRBJ2-1; 14 nucleotides align to TRBD2. The V gene's germline CDR1 is KGHSH and CDR2 LQKENI. This CDR3 contains 17 residues. V lost 4 bases and J lost 8; bases outside the gene matches: 10. The CDR3 DNA sequence: TGTGCCAGCTCACGACCGGGACTAGCGGGAGATAAGTATGAGCAGTTCTTC. Amino acid sequence: CASSRPGLAGDKYEQFF. Filled out from reference TRBV18 and TRBJ2-1, the complete variable domain reads NAGVMQNPRHLVRRRGQEARLRCSPMKGHSHVYWYRQLPEEGLKFMVYLQKENIIDESGMPKERFSAEFPKEGPSILRIQQVVRGDSAAYFCASSRPGLAGDKYEQFFGPGTRLTVL.

The V call is TRBV7-6, the J call TRBJ2-2; either TRBD1 or TRBD2 may fit D (6 bases each). Trimming removed 5 bases at V and 1 base at J, with 8 bases between. The CDR3 totals 14 residues. Germline V gives CDR1 SGHVS, CDR2 FNYEAQ. CDR3 in amino acids: CASSAGQNTGELFF. The DNA for the CDR3 is TGTGCCAGCAGCGCGGGACAGAACACCGGGGAGCTGTTTTTT.

This chain connects TRBV27 to TRBJ2-7; 7 bases line up with TRBD2. J lost 8 bases, V lost 6 bases, and 7 bases had no gene match. The CDR3 runs to 12 residues. Germline V gene data show CDR1 as MNHEY and CDR2 as SMNVEV (reference sequence). The DNA for the CDR3 is TGTGCCAGCAGCCCCCCGGGAGGTAAGCAGTACTTC. It specifies CASSPPGGKQYF.

This sequence joins TRBV4-3 and TRBJ2-1; TRBD2 matches 8 bases. CDR1 is LGHNA, CDR2 YSLEER, per germline. The CDR3 runs 14 residues. V trimming: 1 base; J trimming: 6 bases; junction bases outside the gene matches: 2. The CDR3 is CASSQVLAGNEQFF. The CDR3 region has the DNA TGCGCCAGCAGCCAAGTCCTAGCGGGCAATGAGCAGTTCTTC.

V and J are TRBV12-5 and TRBJ1-3; D call uncertain. V lost 1 base to trimming and J lost 6 bases, with 7 bases between them. This CDR3 has 13 amino acids. Per germline, CDR1 LGHNT and CDR2 FRNRAP. CDR3 protein: CASGLALENTIYF. The CDR3 DNA sequence: TGTGCTAGTGGTTTGGCACTCGAAAACACCATATATTTT.